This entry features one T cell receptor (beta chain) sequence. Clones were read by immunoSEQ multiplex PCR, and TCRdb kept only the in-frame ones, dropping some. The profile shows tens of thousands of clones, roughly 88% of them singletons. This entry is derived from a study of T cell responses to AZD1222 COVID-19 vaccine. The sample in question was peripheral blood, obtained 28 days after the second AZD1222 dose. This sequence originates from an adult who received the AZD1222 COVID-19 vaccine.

Here the CDR3 reads CASSRGRGPFSYEQYF. In DNA form, the CDR3 reads TGTGCCAGCAGCCGAGGCCGGGGTCCATTCTCCTACGAGCAGTACTTC. The V gene is TRBV28, the J gene TRBJ2-7; D perhaps matches TRBD2 (5 bases). This CDR3 has 16 residues. CDR1 is MDHEN and CDR2 is SYDVKM in the germline V gene. V lost 6 bases, J lost 0 bases, and 18 bases lay in between.